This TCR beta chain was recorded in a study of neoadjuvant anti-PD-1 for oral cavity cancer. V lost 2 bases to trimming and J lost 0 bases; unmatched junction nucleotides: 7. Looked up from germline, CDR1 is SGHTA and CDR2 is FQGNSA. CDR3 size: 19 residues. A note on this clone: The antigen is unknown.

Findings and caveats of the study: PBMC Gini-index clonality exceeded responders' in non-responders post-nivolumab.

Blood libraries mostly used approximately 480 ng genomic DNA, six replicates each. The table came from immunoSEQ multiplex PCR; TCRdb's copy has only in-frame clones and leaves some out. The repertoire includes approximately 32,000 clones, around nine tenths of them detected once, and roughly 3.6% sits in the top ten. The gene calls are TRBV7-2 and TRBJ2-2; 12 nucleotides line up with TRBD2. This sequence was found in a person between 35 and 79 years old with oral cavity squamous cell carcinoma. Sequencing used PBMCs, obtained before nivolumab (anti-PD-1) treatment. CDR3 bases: TGTGCCAGCAGCTTACGCGGGACTAGCGGGCCTACGAACACCGGGGAGCTGTTTTTT. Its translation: CASSLRGTSGPTNTGELFF.